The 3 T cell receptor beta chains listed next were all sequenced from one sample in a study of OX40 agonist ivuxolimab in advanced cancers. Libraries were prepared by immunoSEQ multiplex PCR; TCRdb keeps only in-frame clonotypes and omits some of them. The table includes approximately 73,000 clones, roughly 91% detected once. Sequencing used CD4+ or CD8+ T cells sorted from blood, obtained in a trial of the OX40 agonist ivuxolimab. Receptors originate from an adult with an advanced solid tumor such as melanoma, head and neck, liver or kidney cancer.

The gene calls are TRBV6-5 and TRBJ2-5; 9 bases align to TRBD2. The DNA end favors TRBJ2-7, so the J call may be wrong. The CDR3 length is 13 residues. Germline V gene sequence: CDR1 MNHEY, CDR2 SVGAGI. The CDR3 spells CASSYGAGGEQYF. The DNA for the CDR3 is TGTGCCAGCAGTTATGGAGCGGGAGGCGAGCAGTACTTC.

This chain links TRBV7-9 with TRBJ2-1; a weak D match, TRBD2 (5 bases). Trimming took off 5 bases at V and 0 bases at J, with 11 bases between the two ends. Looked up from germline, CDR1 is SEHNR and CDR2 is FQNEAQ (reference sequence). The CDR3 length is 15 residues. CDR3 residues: CASSRTELSYNEQFF. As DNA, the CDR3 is TGTGCCAGCAGCCGGACTGAACTCTCCTACAATGAGCAGTTCTTC.

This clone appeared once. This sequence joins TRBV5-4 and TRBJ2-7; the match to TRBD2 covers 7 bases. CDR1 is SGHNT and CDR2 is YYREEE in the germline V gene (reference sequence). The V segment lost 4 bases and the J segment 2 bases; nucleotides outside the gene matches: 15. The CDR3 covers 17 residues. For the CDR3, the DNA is TGTGCCAGCAGCCTGGGGTCAGGGAGGGAGATTCCCTACGAGCAGTACTTC. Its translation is CASSLGSGREIPYEQYF.